Below are 13 T cell receptor beta chains sequenced from a single sample in a study of shared clonotypes between healthy human individuals. Some clones are missing from TCRdb's copy, which holds only in-frame ones; the method was immunoSEQ multiplex PCR. The sample includes some 980,000 clones, less than 85% of them seen just once. The sample comprised memory CD4+ T cells sorted from blood. Subset of the sample: CD45RA-negative fraction. These receptors came from a man between 18 and 35 years old in good health.

In its sample, this clone was seen once. At one boundary the junction diverges from the germline segment, which might be a read error. This chain joins TRBV10-3 and TRBJ1-1; possibly TRBD1 for D (6 bases). Per the germline V gene, CDR1 is ENHRY and CDR2 is SYGVKD. There are 13 residues in the CDR3. The CDR3 here is CAISTGKNAEAFF. CDR3 nucleotides: TGTGCCATCTCGACAGGAAAGAACGCTGAAGCTTTCTTT.

This clone has just a few counts. As DNA, the CDR3 is TGTGCCAGCAGCCGGCCGGGGGGCTACGAGCAGTACTTC. Translated: CASSRPGGYEQYF. This chain joins TRBV25-1 and TRBJ2-7; 7 bases are shared with TRBD2. Germline loops: CDR1 MGHDK, CDR2 SYGVNS. After removal of 6 bases from V and 3 bases from J, the junction contained 5 bases not matched to a gene. This CDR3 has 13 amino acids.

V usage is TRBV4-1 and J usage is TRBJ2-5; D is unresolved. From germline, CDR1 is MGHRA and CDR2 YSYEKL. Trimming shortened V by 0 bases and J by 4 bases, and 12 bases separated the two germline ends. CDR3 length: 15 residues. The CDR3 spells CASSQDMYRPETQYF. Written as DNA, the CDR3 is TGCGCCAGCAGCCAAGATATGTACAGACCAGAGACCCAGTACTTC.

The V call is TRBV11-2, the J call TRBJ2-3; 13 bases map to TRBD2. J lost 5 bases, V lost 0 bases, and 11 bases had no gene match. The CDR3 is made up of 19 amino acids. From germline, CDR1 is SGHAT and CDR2 FQNNGV. Here the CDR3 reads CASSLDHPGLAGALDTQYF. DNA of the CDR3: TGTGCCAGCAGCTTAGACCACCCCGGACTAGCGGGAGCGCTAGATACGCAGTATTTT.

The chain joins TRBV6-5 to TRBJ1-2; D gene unclear. CDR1 MNHEY and CDR2 SVGAGI come from the germline V gene. The length of the CDR3 is 13 residues. The V end lost 4 bases, the J end lost 0 bases, and 6 bases lay between the germline ends. The CDR3 loop reads CASSFGSNYGYTF. Written as DNA, the CDR3 is TGTGCCAGCAGTTTTGGTTCTAACTATGGCTACACCTTC.

The chain has TRBV15 and TRBJ2-5, with D maybe TRBD1 (5 bases). The CDR3 is made up of 14 amino acids. Germline CDR1 is LNHNV and CDR2 is YYDKDF (reference sequence). The V end was cut by 0 bases, the J end by 12 bases, with 17 bases between. The CDR3 loop is CATSRDTQGFRKYF. The CDR3, as DNA: TGTGCCACCAGCAGAGATACCCAGGGATTTCGGAAGTACTTC.

The chain carries TRBV5-1 and TRBJ1-1, with TRBD1 as a possible D gene (5 bases). The CDR3 spans 14 residues. Germline V lookup: CDR1 SGHRS, CDR2 YFSETQ. V lost 4 bases to trimming and J lost 2 bases, with 12 bases between them. Here the CDR3 reads CASSTGTDNTEAFF. The CDR3 DNA sequence: TGCGCCAGCAGCACCGGGACGGACAACACTGAAGCTTTCTTT. Complete variable domain (other parts from reference TRBV5-1 and TRBJ1-1): KAGVTQTPRYLIKTRGQQVTLSCSPISGHRSVSWYQQTPGQGLQFLFEYFSETQRNKGNFPGRFSGRQFSNSRSEMNVSTLELGDSALYLCASSTGTDNTEAFFGQGTRLTVV.

The genes are TRBV6-4 and TRBJ2-1; no clear D gene. Trimming cost V 0 bases and J 5 bases, with 8 bases left between them. The CDR3 runs to 14 residues. From germline, CDR1 is MRHNA and CDR2 SNTAGT. The CDR3 region has the DNA TGTGCCAGCAGTGACTCCCTAGACCACAATGAGCAGTTCTTC. Translated, it gives CASSDSLDHNEQFF.

The chain employs TRBV27 and TRBJ2-5, with D possibly matching TRBD2 (5 bases). The CDR3 is made up of 13 amino acids. The germline V and J ends were trimmed by 3 bases and 5 bases, with 10 bases remaining between them. Germline V gene sequence: CDR1 MNHEY, CDR2 SMNVEV (reference sequence). The chain's CDR3 is CASSLAGLETQYF. The CDR3 DNA follows: TGTGCCAGCAGTTTGGCGGGTTTGGAGACCCAGTACTTC.

V is TRBV5-4 and J is TRBJ2-5, with 7 bases that match TRBD2. Looked up from germline, CDR1 is SGHNT and CDR2 is YYREEE (reference sequence). After removal of 4 bases from V and 5 bases from J, the junction contained 5 bases not matched to a gene. CDR3 size: 13 residues. This chain's CDR3 is CASSAPGGETQYF. The CDR3 nucleotides are TGTGCCAGCAGCGCCCCCGGGGGGGAGACCCAGTACTTC.

The V gene is TRBV7-2, the J gene TRBJ2-7; weak D call: TRBD2 (6 bases). V gave up 0 bases and J gave up 6 bases, with 12 bases separating them. Germline V gene data show CDR1 as SGHTA and CDR2 as FQGNSA. The CDR3 loop spans 14 amino acids. CDR3 nucleotide sequence: TGTGCCAGCAGCTTAGCTGGCCTAGCGACCGAGCAGTACTTC. Translated: CASSLAGLATEQYF.

V is TRBV9 and J is TRBJ2-3, with D maybe TRBD1 (5 bases). This CDR3 spans 14 amino acids. Trimming shortened V by 2 bases and J by 5 bases, and 12 bases separated the two germline ends. Germline V gene data show CDR1 as SGDLS and CDR2 as YYNGEE. CDR3 sequence (DNA): TGTGCCAGCAGCGTTAGGGGTGTTATAGATACGCAGTATTTT. Translation: CASSVRGVIDTQYF.

This clone was seen a single time. The chain employs TRBV18 and TRBJ2-3; a weak D match, TRBD1 (6 bases). Between the trimmed V and J ends, which lost 5 bases and 4 bases, there was a span of 13 bases. This CDR3 has 14 residues. Germline V gene data show CDR1 as KGHSH and CDR2 as LQKENI. In nucleotides, the CDR3 is TGTGCCAGCTCATATACAGGGTGGGCAGATACGCAGTATTTT. This gives the protein CASSYTGWADTQYF.